This T cell receptor beta chain was sequenced for a study of blood T cell repertoires in COVID-19. Overall study: Samples came from the United States, Italy and Spain, spanning acute and convalescent COVID-19. The analysed material was cDNA or gDNA that came from T cells, B-cell-depleted T cells, or PBMCs.

Per the study methods: Estimated nucleated cell counts came from reference gene primer amplification. The method was immunoSEQ multiplex PCR; TCRdb's version includes in-frame clones alone and lacks a portion of them. Clone size and V and J calls were adopted from that table, with D and trimming inferred from the DNA. This table holds 50,000 to 80,000 clones, 80% to 95% found once. The CDR3 spans 17 residues. J lost 5 bases, V lost 5 bases, and 11 bases had no gene match. The germline CDR1 and CDR2 sequences are ENHRY and SYGVKD. V and J are TRBV10-3 and TRBJ2-2, with TRBD1 identical over 10 bases. Sequenced sample: peripheral blood. The source of this sequence is a woman aged 80 or older with active COVID-19. CDR3 amino acids: CAISLGEGQGNTGELFF. The CDR3 nucleotides are TGTGCCATCAGTTTAGGAGAGGGACAGGGGAATACCGGGGAGCTGTTTTTT.